Listed below are T cell receptor beta chains from one sample, sequenced in a study of shared T cell receptors in the human thymus. Some clones are missing from TCRdb's copy, which holds only in-frame ones; the method was immunoSEQ multiplex PCR. The sample shows 700,000 to 750,000 clones, 80% to 90% of them seen only once. These records were also assigned to another study, of human thymus T cells.

Specimen: thymocytes. Every receptor here comes from a girl less than two years old with a congenital heart defect. The CDR3 runs from the conserved cysteine through the conserved F or W. D genes are given only for firm matches. Clone size is stated in some rows and not others, as once, few, many or a class when expanded.

length: 14; D: TRBD1; size: NA; V: TRBV7-7; J: TRBJ2-2; CDR3: CASSVQGVPGELFF; DNA: TGTGCCAGCAGCGTACAGGGGGTACCCGGGGAGCTGTTTTTT
length: 17; D: NA; size: NA; V: TRBV4-3; J: TRBJ1-2; CDR3: CASSQRYCIRGLQGYTF; DNA: TGCGCCAGCAGCCAGCGGTATTGTATTAGGGGCTTGCAGGGCTACACCTTC
length: 14; D: NA; size: NA; V: TRBV5-8; J: TRBJ2-4; CDR3: CASSLFRGRGIQYF; DNA: TGTGCCAGCAGCTTGTTCAGGGGACGGGGCATTCAGTACTTC
length: 13; D: TRBD1; size: NA; V: TRBV5-1; J: TRBJ1-2; CDR3: CASTMTGSGGYTF; DNA: TGCGCCAGCACCATGACAGGGTCCGGTGGCTACACCTTC
length: 15; D: NA; size: once; V: TRBV11-2; J: TRBJ2-5; CDR3: CASSLDRGSQETQYF; DNA: TGTGCCAGCAGCTTAGATCGGGGGAGCCAAGAGACCCAGTACTTC
length: 15; D: NA; size: NA; V: TRBV6-6; J: TRBJ2-3; CDR3: CASSYGETVPDTQYF; DNA: TGTGCCAGCAGTTACGGTGAGACTGTCCCAGATACGCAGTATTTT
length: 17; D: TRBD1; size: NA; V: TRBV5-6; J: TRBJ1-3; CDR3: CASSEATGLFSGNTIYF; DNA: TGTGCCAGCAGCGAAGCGACAGGGCTCTTCTCTGGAAACACCATATATTTT
length: 15; D: NA; size: NA; V: TRBV6-4; J: TRBJ1-2; CDR3: CASSPGKTGYYGYTF; DNA: TGTGCCAGCAGTCCAGGGAAGACAGGATACTATGGCTACACCTTC
length: 15; D: NA; size: NA; V: TRBV4-1; J: TRBJ1-1; CDR3: CASSRRNQGLTEAFF; DNA: TGCGCCAGCAGCCGTCGTAACCAGGGTCTCACTGAAGCTTTCTTT
length: 13; D: NA; size: NA; V: TRBV7-2; J: TRBJ1-1; CDR3: CASSRRQNTEAFF; DNA: TGTGCCAGCAGCAGACGACAGAACACTGAAGCTTTCTTT
length: 14; D: TRBD1; size: NA; V: TRBV5-1; J: TRBJ2-7; CDR3: CASSLEQGSHEQYF; DNA: TGCGCCAGCAGCTTGGAACAGGGGTCCCACGAGCAGTACTTC
length: 15; D: TRBD1; size: NA; V: TRBV19; J: TRBJ1-2; CDR3: CASSPGQGISYGYTF; DNA: TGTGCCAGTAGTCCGGGACAGGGGATTTCCTATGGCTACACCTTC
length: 18; D: TRBD1; size: NA; V: TRBV27; J: TRBJ1-6; CDR3: CASRPILWDRLSSSPLHF; DNA: TGTGCCAGCAGGCCGATTCTTTGGGACAGACTATCATCTTCACCCCTCCACTTT
length: 17; D: TRBD1; size: NA; V: TRBV6-1; J: TRBJ2-7; CDR3: CASSDGPLTGVVYEQYF; DNA: TGTGCCAGCAGTGACGGACCCTTGACAGGGGTTGTGTACGAGCAGTACTTC
length: 12; D: NA; size: NA; V: TRBV27; J: TRBJ2-7; CDR3: CASKSRPGEQYF; DNA: TGTGCCAGCAAGAGCAGGCCCGGCGAGCAGTACTTC
length: 17; D: NA; size: NA; V: TRBV28; J: TRBJ1-6; CDR3: CATTRGGSRVYGSPLHF; DNA: TGTGCCACTACCCGGGGGGGTTCCAGGGTTTATGGTTCACCCCTCCACTTT
length: 15; D: NA; size: NA; V: TRBV7-2; J: TRBJ1-6; CDR3: CASSYDGNKRSPLHF; DNA: TGTGCCAGCAGCTACGACGGGAATAAGAGGTCACCCCTCCACTTT
length: 16; D: NA; size: NA; V: TRBV4-3; J: TRBJ1-2; CDR3: CASSHLRVTANYGYTF; DNA: TGCGCCAGCAGCCACCTCCGGGTGACGGCTAACTATGGCTACACCTTC
length: 15; D: TRBD1; size: NA; V: TRBV10-3; J: TRBJ1-3; CDR3: CAICADRAKGNTIYF; DNA: TGTGCCATTTGTGCAGACAGGGCGAAAGGAAACACCATATATTTT
length: 15; D: NA; size: NA; V: TRBV15; J: TRBJ1-1; CDR3: CATSGHLGWNTEAFF; DNA: TGTGCCACCAGCGGACACCTGGGGTGGAACACTGAAGCTTTCTTT
length: 16; D: NA; size: once; V: TRBV28; J: TRBJ1-4; CDR3: CASSFGRGATNEKLFF; DNA: TGTGCCAGCAGTTTCGGCAGGGGAGCAACTAATGAAAAACTGTTTTTT
length: 13; D: NA; size: NA; V: TRBV28; J: TRBJ1-1; CDR3: CASSVPRATEAFF; DNA: TGTGCCAGCAGCGTACCGCGGGCAACTGAAGCTTTCTTT
length: 17; D: NA; size: NA; V: TRBV14; J: TRBJ2-5; CDR3: CASSQDLGRGGRETQYF; DNA: TGTGCCAGCAGCCAAGATTTGGGGAGAGGTGGTCGAGAGACCCAGTACTTC
length: 14; D: NA; size: NA; V: TRBV7-8; J: TRBJ1-1; CDR3: CASSGRVRVIEAFF; DNA: TGTGCCAGCAGCGGGAGAGTACGAGTCATTGAAGCTTTCTTT
length: 16; D: TRBD2; size: NA; V: TRBV10-2; J: TRBJ2-7; CDR3: CASSESRTSGPYEQYF; DNA: TGCGCCAGCAGTGAGTCAAGGACTAGCGGGCCTTACGAGCAGTACTTC
length: 15; D: NA; size: once; V: TRBV14; J: TRBJ2-2; CDR3: CASSPIGERTGELFF; DNA: TGTGCCAGCAGCCCCATCGGGGAGCGGACCGGGGAGCTGTTTTTT
length: 16; D: TRBD2; size: NA; V: TRBV29-1; J: TRBJ2-1; CDR3: CSVERPRGGALNEQFF; DNA: TGCAGCGTTGAAAGACCTCGGGGGGGGGCCCTCAATGAGCAGTTCTTC
length: 16; D: TRBD1; size: few; V: TRBV18; J: TRBJ1-1; CDR3: CASSRGTASAETEAFF; DNA: TGTGCCAGCTCACGAGGGACAGCGTCGGCTGAGACTGAAGCTTTCTTT
length: 19; D: NA; size: NA; V: TRBV4-1; J: TRBJ2-3; CDR3: CASSQDSPPQGRGSDTQYF; DNA: TGCGCCAGCAGCCAAGACTCCCCGCCCCAGGGGAGAGGCTCAGATACGCAGTATTTT
length: 16; D: NA; size: NA; V: TRBV5-1; J: TRBJ2-2; CDR3: CASSPVGGLSTGELFF; DNA: TGCGCCAGCAGCCCGGTCGGGGGGCTCAGCACCGGGGAGCTGTTTTTT
length: 13; D: NA; size: NA; V: TRBV7-8; J: TRBJ1-1; CDR3: CASSFARGWVAFF; DNA: TGTGCCAGCAGCTTCGCGAGGGGGTGGGTAGCTTTCTTT
length: 15; D: NA; size: NA; V: TRBV28; J: TRBJ1-2; CDR3: CASSRSAGRLVGYTF; DNA: TGTGCCAGCAGTCGTTCGGCAGGGAGGTTGGTTGGCTACACCTTC
length: 15; D: TRBD1; size: few; V: TRBV14; J: TRBJ1-3; CDR3: CASSLWDSSGNTIYF; DNA: TGTGCCAGCAGCCTCTGGGACAGCTCTGGAAACACCATATATTTT
length: 16; D: NA; size: NA; V: TRBV2; J: TRBJ1-4; CDR3: CASGTNKGETNEKLFF; DNA: TGTGCCAGCGGGACGAATAAGGGGGAAACTAATGAAAAACTGTTTTTT
length: 14; D: TRBD2; size: NA; V: TRBV30; J: TRBJ2-1; CDR3: CAWKKRGDINEQFF; DNA: TGTGCCTGGAAAAAGCGGGGGGATATCAATGAGCAGTTCTTC
length: 16; D: NA; size: NA; V: TRBV29-1; J: TRBJ1-2; CDR3: CSVAPRTHSTNYGYTF; DNA: TGCAGCGTTGCCCCCCGAACGCATTCTACTAACTATGGCTACACCTTC
length: 13; D: TRBD2; size: NA; V: TRBV7-2; J: TRBJ2-5; CDR3: CATRTSGEETQYF; DNA: TGTGCCACCCGGACTAGCGGGGAAGAGACCCAGTACTTC
length: 20; D: NA; size: NA; V: TRBV28; J: TRBJ2-6; CDR3: CASSPRRKGERASGANVLTF; DNA: TGTGCCAGCAGCCCGCGACGGAAAGGGGAAAGGGCCTCTGGGGCCAACGTCCTGACTTTC
length: 14; D: TRBD1; size: NA; V: TRBV2; J: TRBJ1-3; CDR3: CASSEGQEGNTIYF; DNA: TGTGCCAGCAGCGAGGGACAGGAGGGAAACACCATATATTTT